These T cell receptor beta chains were read from a single sample in a study of CD8 T cells in Susac syndrome. TCRdb ran MiXCR on the immunoSEQ multiplex PCR reads and lists one entry per CDR3 protein. The data show 92,000 or so distinct CDR3 sequences, with about 96% seen just once and 0.62% held by the top ten. The sequencing sample was made of CD8+ T cells from PBMCs. The receptors stem from a human donor with Susac syndrome. Each CDR3 is given with its conserved first and last residue. Each record gives: D gene, V gene, J gene, clone size, CDR3 protein, CDR3 DNA. A D gene is named only where the DNA matches it firmly. Clone size is given for some rows only: seen once, a few or many times, or a class if the clone is expanded.

d_gene: .; v_gene: TRBV27; j_gene: TRBJ2-3; abundance: .; CDR3aa: CASSPRTDTQYF; CDR3nt: TGTGCCAGCAGCCCCCGCACAGATACGCAGTATTTT
d_gene: TRBD1; v_gene: TRBV12-3/TRBV12-4; j_gene: TRBJ1-2; abundance: .; CDR3aa: CASSLVSGTGRGQSYGYTF; CDR3nt: TGTGCCAGCAGTTTAGTTTCCGGGACAGGTCGGGGTCAGAGCTATGGCTACACCTTC
d_gene: .; v_gene: TRBV6-5; j_gene: TRBJ2-2; abundance: .; CDR3aa: CASSYNQGGELFF; CDR3nt: TGTGCCAGCAGTTACAACCAGGGCGGGGAGCTGTTTTTT
d_gene: TRBD1; v_gene: TRBV27; j_gene: TRBJ1-5; abundance: .; CDR3aa: CASLRQGYQPQHF; CDR3nt: TGTGCCAGTCTCCGACAGGGATATCAGCCCCAGCATTTT
d_gene: .; v_gene: TRBV4-1; j_gene: TRBJ1-1; abundance: .; CDR3aa: CASSRGIGDGTEAFF; CDR3nt: TGCGCCAGCAGCCGCGGGATCGGGGATGGCACTGAAGCTTTCTTT
d_gene: .; v_gene: TRBV30; j_gene: TRBJ2-3; abundance: once; CDR3aa: CAWSVKGKDTQYF; CDR3nt: TGTGCCTGGAGTGTAAAAGGGAAAGATACGCAGTATTTT
d_gene: TRBD1; v_gene: TRBV3-1; j_gene: TRBJ2-5; abundance: once; CDR3aa: CASSQKPGQGKETQYF; CDR3nt: TGTGCCAGCAGCCAAAAACCGGGACAGGGGAAAGAGACCCAGTACTTC
d_gene: TRBD2; v_gene: TRBV20-1; j_gene: TRBJ2-3; abundance: .; CDR3aa: CSASRLAGGTITDTQYF; CDR3nt: TGCAGTGCTAGCAGACTAGCGGGGGGAACTATCACAGATACGCAGTATTTT
d_gene: .; v_gene: TRBV5-1; j_gene: TRBJ2-7; abundance: .; CDR3aa: CASRQDTSYEQYF; CDR3nt: TGCGCCAGCAGGCAGGACACCAGCTACGAGCAGTACTTC
d_gene: .; v_gene: TRBV29-1; j_gene: TRBJ1-1; abundance: .; CDR3aa: CSVEAVRVYTEAFF; CDR3nt: TGCAGCGTTGAAGCGGTCAGGGTTTACACTGAAGCTTTCTTT
d_gene: .; v_gene: TRBV20-1; j_gene: TRBJ2-1; abundance: once; CDR3aa: CSASPLSYYNEQFF; CDR3nt: TGCAGTGCTAGCCCCTTATCGTACTACAATGAGCAGTTCTTC
d_gene: .; v_gene: TRBV30; j_gene: TRBJ1-1; abundance: .; CDR3aa: CAWSAARNTEAFF; CDR3nt: TGTGCCTGGAGTGCTGCGCGAAACACTGAAGCTTTCTTT
d_gene: .; v_gene: TRBV6-6; j_gene: TRBJ1-1; abundance: .; CDR3aa: CASSSFTDTEAFF; CDR3nt: TGTGCCAGCAGTTCATTTACGGACACTGAAGCTTTCTTT
d_gene: .; v_gene: TRBV7-2; j_gene: TRBJ2-5; abundance: .; CDR3aa: CARRDLSQETQYF; CDR3nt: TGTGCCAGGCGGGACCTCAGCCAAGAGACCCAGTACTTC
d_gene: TRBD1; v_gene: TRBV30; j_gene: TRBJ1-1; abundance: .; CDR3aa: CAWSPSHQGEWFDTEAFF; CDR3nt: TGTGCCTGGAGTCCCTCTCATCAGGGGGAATGGTTTGACACTGAAGCTTTCTTT
d_gene: .; v_gene: TRBV3-1; j_gene: TRBJ1-1; abundance: .; CDR3aa: CASSPGSSNTEAFF; CDR3nt: TGTGCCAGCAGCCCGGGATCATCGAACACTGAAGCTTTCTTT
d_gene: .; v_gene: TRBV6-1; j_gene: TRBJ2-3; abundance: .; CDR3aa: CASSEAWWATDTQYF; CDR3nt: TGTGCCAGCAGTGAAGCGTGGTGGGCCACAGATACGCAGTATTTT
d_gene: .; v_gene: TRBV5-6; j_gene: TRBJ2-5; abundance: .; CDR3aa: CASSLRTGTTRETQYF; CDR3nt: TGTGCCAGCAGCCTTCGGACCGGGACCACGCGGGAGACCCAGTACTTC
d_gene: .; v_gene: TRBV7-2; j_gene: TRBJ2-5; abundance: .; CDR3aa: CASSVYRARKETQYF; CDR3nt: TGTGCCAGCAGCGTATACCGGGCCCGCAAAGAGACCCAGTACTTC
d_gene: .; v_gene: TRBV9; j_gene: TRBJ1-2; abundance: .; CDR3aa: CASSLDGWGENGYTF; CDR3nt: TGTGCCAGCAGCCTAGACGGATGGGGAGAGAATGGCTACACCTTC
d_gene: TRBD1; v_gene: TRBV29-1; j_gene: TRBJ1-2; abundance: .; CDR3aa: CSVVGQGAYYGYTF; CDR3nt: TGCAGCGTTGTAGGACAGGGGGCATACTATGGCTACACCTTC
d_gene: .; v_gene: TRBV20-1; j_gene: TRBJ2-3; abundance: .; CDR3aa: CSARTYPDTQYF; CDR3nt: TGCAGTGCCCGTACGTACCCAGATACGCAGTATTTT
d_gene: .; v_gene: TRBV27; j_gene: TRBJ1-6; abundance: .; CDR3aa: CATAPGRPDNSPLHF; CDR3nt: TGTGCCACCGCCCCCGGCCGGCCTGATAATTCACCCCTCCACTTT
d_gene: TRBD1; v_gene: TRBV20-1; j_gene: TRBJ2-1; abundance: few; CDR3aa: CSARPGQGAQDNEQFF; CDR3nt: TGCAGTGCTAGACCCGGACAGGGGGCGCAAGACAATGAGCAGTTCTTC
d_gene: TRBD2; v_gene: TRBV5-4; j_gene: TRBJ2-7; abundance: .; CDR3aa: CASSLWTSGVPYF; CDR3nt: TGTGCCAGCAGCTTGTGGACTAGCGGGGTTCCGTACTTC
d_gene: .; v_gene: TRBV20-1; j_gene: TRBJ1-1; abundance: .; CDR3aa: CSASGQGRSSGTEAFF; CDR3nt: TGCAGTGCTAGTGGCCAGGGAAGGAGTAGTGGCACTGAAGCTTTCTTT
d_gene: .; v_gene: TRBV5-1; j_gene: TRBJ1-6; abundance: .; CDR3aa: CASSLVGVRENSPLHF; CDR3nt: TGCGCCAGCAGCTTGGTAGGGGTTCGGGAGAATTCACCCCTCCACTTT
d_gene: .; v_gene: TRBV5-1; j_gene: TRBJ2-2; abundance: .; CDR3aa: CASSLALGQTGELFF; CDR3nt: TGCGCCAGCAGCTTGGCCCTCGGGCAGACCGGGGAGCTGTTTTTT
d_gene: .; v_gene: TRBV29-1; j_gene: TRBJ1-1; abundance: .; CDR3aa: CSVLDTEAFF; CDR3nt: TGCAGCGTTCTTGACACTGAAGCTTTCTTT
d_gene: .; v_gene: TRBV6-5; j_gene: TRBJ1-5; abundance: .; CDR3aa: CASSRQTDQPQHF; CDR3nt: TGTGCCAGCAGCAGACAGACCGATCAGCCCCAGCATTTT
d_gene: .; v_gene: TRBV2; j_gene: TRBJ2-7; abundance: .; CDR3aa: CASSEGTPYEQYF; CDR3nt: TGTGCCAGCAGTGAAGGGACCCCCTACGAGCAGTACTTC
d_gene: TRBD1; v_gene: TRBV3-1; j_gene: TRBJ2-3; abundance: .; CDR3aa: CASSPTGVPLYF; CDR3nt: TGTGCCAGCAGCCCCACAGGGGTCCCTTTGTATTTT
d_gene: TRBD1; v_gene: TRBV12-3/TRBV12-4; j_gene: TRBJ1-2; abundance: .; CDR3aa: CASSSLGTGYGYTF; CDR3nt: TGTGCCAGCAGTTCCCTCGGGACAGGGTATGGCTACACCTTC
d_gene: .; v_gene: TRBV24-1; j_gene: TRBJ1-1; abundance: once; CDR3aa: CATRTTVNTEAFF; CDR3nt: TGTGCCACCAGGACGACAGTGAACACTGAAGCTTTCTTT
d_gene: .; v_gene: TRBV5-1; j_gene: TRBJ2-3; abundance: .; CDR3aa: CASSLDPITDTQYF; CDR3nt: TGCGCCAGCAGCTTGGACCCCATCACAGATACGCAGTATTTT
d_gene: .; v_gene: TRBV6-6; j_gene: TRBJ2-7; abundance: once; CDR3aa: CASTSGREQYF; CDR3nt: TGTGCCAGCACCTCTGGGCGCGAGCAGTACTTC
d_gene: .; v_gene: TRBV18; j_gene: TRBJ2-7; abundance: .; CDR3aa: CASSPPDGTYEQYF; CDR3nt: TGTGCCAGCTCACCCCCCGACGGGACCTACGAGCAGTACTTC
d_gene: .; v_gene: TRBV6-5; j_gene: TRBJ1-2; abundance: .; CDR3aa: CASRFGLRGRGYTF; CDR3nt: TGTGCCAGCAGGTTCGGTCTCCGGGGCCGGGGCTACACCTTC
d_gene: TRBD1; v_gene: TRBV24-1; j_gene: TRBJ1-5; abundance: .; CDR3aa: CATGQGFQPQHF; CDR3nt: TGTGCCACCGGACAGGGCTTCCAGCCCCAGCATTTT
d_gene: TRBD1; v_gene: TRBV27; j_gene: TRBJ1-2; abundance: .; CDR3aa: CASSLITGGLHGYTF; CDR3nt: TGTGCCAGCAGTTTAATAACAGGGGGATTACATGGCTACACCTTC